This paragraph reports one T cell receptor beta chain. It lacks a known antigen. No qualities accompany the bases; no much larger clone lies one base away. These data come from a study of sequential checkpoint blockade in melanoma (dated by TCRdb to between 2018 and 2021). Regarding the research as a whole: Patients were assigned by 1:1 randomization to either first-line nivolumab followed by ipilimumab (arm A) or ipilimumab followed by nivolumab (arm B). Maintenance nivolumab came after each of the two trial sequences. General conclusions and limits of the study: The model for predicting response that combines TCR metrics with mutation burden needs to be validated in larger, independent patient cohorts.

The treatment or condition label, read with the paper, signifies: randomized to nivolumab then ipilimumab (arm A) or the reverse (arm B). Prior DNA-damaging chemotherapy had not been received by any trial patient. A FACS Aria II flow cytometer was used to sort live CD3+CD8+ cells that were negative for CD19 and CD56 from thawed PBMCs. CheckMate 064, a randomized, open-label phase II trial of sequential checkpoint blockade, was the source of the samples, all of which came from patients with melanoma. Leukapheresis was used to collect peripheral blood mononuclear cells, which were then purified with Ficoll-Paque and frozen in human serum with about 9.3% DMSO. Immediately after sorting, the purity of sorted blood CD3+CD8+ cells was verified to be >98%, after which DNA was extracted. The immunoSEQ Assay was used to immunosequence TCRbeta CDR3 regions from genomic DNA. Genomic DNA was amplified by bias-controlled multiplex PCR before high-throughput sequencing. Per the source publication's procedure: To quantify the absolute abundance of each unique TCRbeta CDR3 region, the sequences were collapsed and filtered. Clonality was defined as 1 minus Pielou's evenness and was calculated using productive rearrangements only. A previously published method was used to identify clones with significantly greater frequencies in on-treatment samples than in baseline samples. TCRdb limited this immuneACCESS table to in-frame rearrangements with V and J called. A share of clones is missing; checked studies link under half to unresolved V genes, and the rest is unexplained. V, J and clone size derive from that table, while D and trimming were established from the DNA sequence. The sample includes some 11,000 clones, with about four fifths observed a single time. The ten largest make up 11% of the sample.

The germline V gene (reference sequence) gives CDR1 as LNHDA and CDR2 as SQIVND. V is reduced by 7 bases and J by 4 bases, leaving a spacing of 19 bases between them. Reading from cysteine to phenylalanine, the CDR3 counts 15 amino acids. The CDR3 DNA has 45 bases and is translated from base 1. This receptor was obtained from a human donor with melanoma. The chain was built from TRBV19 and TRBJ1-2, with TRBD1 as a weak D call on 5 bases. Material: CD8+ T cells sorted from blood (inferred from file names), obtained from a patient given nivolumab and ipilimumab in sequence. For the CDR3, the sequence is CASTLSLGVTYGYTF. The bases are TGTGCCAGTACGCTTTCATTAGGGGTCACCTATGGCTACACCTTC.